These 10 T cell receptor beta chains share one sample of origin, sequenced in a study of blood T cell repertoires in COVID-19. Profiling relied on immunoSEQ multiplex PCR, and the TCRdb table lists in-frame clones only, not all of them. The table records roughly 200,000 clones, 84% of them present only once. The material sequenced was peripheral blood. The receptors shown here come from a woman aged 80 or over with COVID-19, enrolled during active disease.

This chain uses TRBV2 with TRBJ1-1, with TRBD1 as a possible D gene (5 bases). Looked up from germline, CDR1 is SNHLY and CDR2 is FYNNEI. V was trimmed by 6 bases and J by 1 base, leaving 6 bases between them. The CDR3 runs to 12 residues. CDR3 residues: CASRQGNTEAFF. The CDR3 bases are TGTGCCAGCAGGCAGGGGAACACTGAAGCTTTCTTT.

The genes are TRBV15 and TRBJ1-6; 8 bases align to TRBD1. Germline CDR1 is LNHNV and CDR2 is YYDKDF (reference sequence). The ends lost 0 bases at V and 14 bases at J; junction bases unmatched: 9. CDR3 length: 15 amino acids. CDR3 loop: CATSRDAGQVMSLHF. DNA of the CDR3: TGTGCCACCAGCAGAGATGCGGGACAGGTAATGTCCCTCCACTTT.

The chain joins TRBV6-5 to TRBJ2-7; 9 bases fit TRBD1. This CDR3 is 12 amino acids long. V gave up 11 bases and J gave up 2 bases; unmatched junction bases: 4. CDR1 and CDR2 (germline): MNHEY, SVGAGI. The DNA for the CDR3 is TGTGCCCTGGACAGGGGAACCTACGAGCAGTACTTC. It translates to CALDRGTYEQYF.

The chain recombines TRBV2 with TRBJ1-3; no firm D call. The CDR3 totals 14 residues. Trimming took 7 bases from V and 0 from J, leaving 10 bases between them. CDR1 and CDR2 from the germline V gene are SNHLY and FYNNEI. The CDR3 is CASILDISGNTIYF. CDR3 bases: TGTGCCAGCATTCTTGACATCTCTGGAAACACCATATATTTT. Filled out from reference TRBV2 and TRBJ1-3, the complete variable domain reads EPEVTQTPSHQVTQMGQEVILRCVPISNHLYFYWYRQILGQKVEFLVSFYNNEISEKSEIFDDQFSVERPDGSNFTLKIRSTKLEDSAMYFCASILDISGNTIYFGEGSWLTVV.

The chain employs TRBV5-1 and TRBJ2-3, with a weak D call TRBD1 (6 bases). The V gene's germline CDR1 is SGHRS and CDR2 YFSETQ. V lost 1 base, J lost 2 bases, and 11 bases lay in between. The CDR3 totals 15 residues. For the CDR3, the DNA is TGCGCCAGCAGCTTGATGGGGGCCCACACAGATACGCAGTATTTT. Protein sequence: CASSLMGAHTDTQYF.

This chain uses TRBV10-1 with TRBJ1-2; D is uncertain. Trimming shortened V by 3 bases and J by 0 bases, and 11 bases separated the two germline ends. This CDR3 contains 15 residues. Per germline, CDR1 WNHNN and CDR2 SYGVQD (reference sequence). CDR3 nucleotides: TGCGCCAGCAGTGACCCCCCGGGAGCTAACTATGGCTACACCTTC. Translated: CASSDPPGANYGYTF.

The rearrangement joins TRBV5-4 to TRBJ2-3; TRBD2 agrees at 8 bases. J gave up 0 bases and V 6 bases, and 6 bases lay outside the gene matches. This CDR3 is built from 15 residues. Germline CDR1 and CDR2: SGHNT and YYREEE (reference sequence). The CDR3 nucleotides read TGTGCCAGCATCCGTAGCGGGGAAAGCACAGATACGCAGTATTTT. The encoded protein is CASIRSGESTDTQYF.

The chain joins TRBV11-2 to TRBJ2-5; 12 bases agree with TRBD2. The CDR3 totals 15 residues. V dropped 1 base and J dropped 5; count of bases not matched to a gene: 2. The germline CDR1 and CDR2 sequences are SGHAT and FQNNGV. The CDR3 region has the DNA TGTGCCAGCAGCTTAGGGACTAGCGGGAAGGAGACCCAGTACTTC. It is translated as CASSLGTSGKETQYF.

The chain combines TRBV2 with TRBJ1-1; 7 nucleotides line up with TRBD1. Trimming took 4 bases from V and 2 from J; bases not matched to a gene: 1. Germline-derived CDR1 and CDR2 are SNHLY and FYNNEI. The CDR3 extends over 13 amino acids. CDR3 amino acids: CASSGDSNTEAFF. The CDR3 bases are TGTGCCAGCAGTGGGGACAGCAACACTGAAGCTTTCTTT.

V is TRBV6-5 and J is TRBJ2-3; 9 nucleotides line up with TRBD1. Germline assignment: CDR1 MNHEY and CDR2 SVGAGI. This CDR3 contains 14 residues. The V gene end was trimmed by 6 bases and the J gene end by 3 bases; junction bases not matched to a gene: 4. The CDR3 DNA reads TGTGCCAGCAGACCGGGACAGGGAACAGATACGCAGTATTTT. Its translation is CASRPGQGTDTQYF.